This is a list of T cell receptor beta chains from one sample in a study of cytomegalovirus exposure and HLA in healthy donors. Clones were sequenced by immunoSEQ multiplex PCR, and TCRdb holds only the in-frame ones, with some missing. The sample holds some 180,000 clones; around 80% are singletons and the top ten take 1.5% to 2%. Sequencing used PBMCs. Source of these receptors: a man aged 40-50 years in good health and CMV-seropositive. Each CDR3 is given with its conserved first and last residue. A D gene is named only where the DNA matches it firmly. A clone size is listed for some rows: how often the clone was seen (once, few, many), or a class if it is expanded.

V,D,J,size,CDR3,DNA
TRBV18,TRBD2,TRBJ2-7,few,CASSPRTSGSSTYEQYF,TGTGCCAGCTCACCAAGGACTAGCGGGTCCTCAACCTACGAGCAGTACTTC
TRBV5-6,NA,TRBJ2-7,NA,CASSPRLRGTQNYEQYF,TGTGCCAGCAGCCCTCGACTCAGGGGTACGCAAAACTACGAGCAGTACTTC
TRBV2,TRBD2,TRBJ2-2,NA,CAAYLAGGPRTGELFF,TGTGCCGCATATCTAGCGGGAGGGCCTCGGACCGGGGAGCTGTTTTTT
TRBV5-1,NA,TRBJ2-3,NA,CASSLQYSTDTQYF,TGCGCCAGCAGCTTGCAGTATAGCACAGATACGCAGTATTTT
TRBV5-1,TRBD1,TRBJ2-5,NA,CASSLTGVTEETQYF,TGCGCCAGCAGCCTGACAGGGGTAACAGAAGAGACCCAGTACTTC
TRBV10-1,NA,TRBJ2-1,NA,CASSESPGTYNEQFF,TGCGCCAGCAGTGAGTCTCCGGGGACCTACAATGAGCAGTTCTTC
TRBV11-2,TRBD2,TRBJ2-5,NA,CASSLPGGGTMRETQYF,TGTGCCAGCAGCCTACCAGGTGGCGGGACTATGCGAGAGACCCAGTACTTC
TRBV7-6,TRBD1,TRBJ2-7,NA,CASSPSTGSYEQYF,TGTGCCAGCAGCCCTTCGACAGGGTCCTACGAGCAGTACTTC
TRBV5-1,NA,TRBJ1-3,NA,CASSASGSSGNTIYF,TGCGCCAGCAGCGCGTCTGGGAGCTCTGGAAACACCATATATTTT
TRBV6-1,NA,TRBJ1-5,NA,CASSWGERFPQHF,TGTGCCAGCAGCTGGGGGGAGAGGTTCCCCCAGCATTTT
TRBV5-1,NA,TRBJ2-3,NA,CASRYTDTQYF,TGCGCCAGCAGGTACACAGATACGCAGTATTTT
TRBV9,NA,TRBJ2-2,NA,CASSIREVTGELFF,TGTGCCAGCAGCATCAGGGAGGTGACCGGGGAGCTGTTTTTT
TRBV6-6,NA,TRBJ2-7,NA,CASSADFPYEQYF,TGTGCCAGCAGCGCGGACTTTCCCTACGAGCAGTACTTC
TRBV7-2,TRBD1,TRBJ1-1,NA,CASSPYRGEATEAFF,TGTGCCAGCAGCCCTTACAGGGGGGAAGCAACTGAAGCTTTCTTT
TRBV28,NA,TRBJ1-5,NA,CASSFTGGRAQHF,TGTGCCAGCAGTTTTACCGGCGGTCGAGCCCAGCATTTT
TRBV5-4,NA,TRBJ1-2,once,CASSRDKNYGYTF,TGTGCCAGCAGCCGGGACAAGAACTATGGCTACACCTTC
TRBV7-6,TRBD2,TRBJ2-7,NA,CASSLGFAGTTYEQYF,TGTGCCAGCAGCTTAGGGTTTGCAGGGACTACCTACGAGCAGTACTTC
TRBV2,NA,TRBJ1-2,NA,CASSEVAERGLNYGYTF,TGTGCCAGCAGTGAAGTGGCGGAGCGGGGGTTAAACTATGGCTACACCTTC
TRBV7-8,TRBD1,TRBJ1-2,NA,CASSLAKTGAYGYTF,TGTGCCAGCAGCTTAGCCAAGACAGGGGCTTATGGCTACACCTTC